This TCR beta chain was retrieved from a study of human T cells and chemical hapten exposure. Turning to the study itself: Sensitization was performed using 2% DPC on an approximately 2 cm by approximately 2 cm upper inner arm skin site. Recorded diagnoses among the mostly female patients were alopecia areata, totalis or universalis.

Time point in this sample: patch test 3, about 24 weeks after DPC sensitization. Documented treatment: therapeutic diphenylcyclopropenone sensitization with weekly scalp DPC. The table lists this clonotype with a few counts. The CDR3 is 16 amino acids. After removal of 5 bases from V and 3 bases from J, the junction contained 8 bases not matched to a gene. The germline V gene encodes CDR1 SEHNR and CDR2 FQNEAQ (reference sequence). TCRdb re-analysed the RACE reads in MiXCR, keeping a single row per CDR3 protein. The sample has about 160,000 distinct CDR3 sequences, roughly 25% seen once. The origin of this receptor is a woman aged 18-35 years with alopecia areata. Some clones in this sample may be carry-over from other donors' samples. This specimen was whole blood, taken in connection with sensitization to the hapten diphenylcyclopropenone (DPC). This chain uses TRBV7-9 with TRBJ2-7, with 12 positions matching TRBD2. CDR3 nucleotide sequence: TGTGCCAGCAGCGCCCGGACTAGCGGGAATTTCTACGAGCAGTACTTC. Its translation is CASSARTSGNFYEQYF. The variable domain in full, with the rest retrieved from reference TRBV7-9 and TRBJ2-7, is DTGVSQNPRHKITKRGQNVTFRCDPISEHNRLYWYRQTLGQGPEFLTYFQNEAQLEKSRLLSDRFSAERPKGSFSTLEIQRTEQGDSAMYLCASSARTSGNFYEQYFGPGTRLTVT.